This T cell receptor beta chain was identified during a study of long-term antiretroviral therapy in people with HIV. Study results and caveats: Clones expanded before ART dominated the repertoire at all time points. ART was followed by higher diversity that remained below transplant donor controls.

Germline V lookup: CDR1 SGHTA, CDR2 FQGTGA. The CDR3 is 15 amino acids. V lost 4 bases, J lost 4 bases, and 5 bases stayed unmatched. United States facilities provided treatment to all participants with HIV. Assay version v3.0 of immunoSEQ was used, and it was run at survey level. Produced via immunoSEQ multiplex PCR; TCRdb's table is partial and in-frame only. This sample yields around 15,000 clones, of which more than 70% are seen a single time; 9.5% to 15% belongs to the top ten. To note about this clone: What it binds is unknown.

The V gene is TRBV7-3, the J gene TRBJ2-3, with 10 bases fitting TRBD2. The sample consisted of unsorted PBMCs, taken 6.9 years after starting antiretroviral therapy. The receptor was isolated from a man in his fifties with HIV. The CDR3 sequence: CASSYLAGVADTQYF. In nucleotides, the CDR3 is TGTGCCAGCAGCTATCTAGCGGGAGTAGCAGATACGCAGTATTTT.